This entry lists 22 T cell receptor beta chains sequenced from one sample in a study of blood T cell repertoires in COVID-19. TCRdb's table, derived via immunoSEQ multiplex PCR, lists solely in-frame clones and lacks some. The table lists under 250,000 clones, 70% to 90% of them singletons. Sequencing was carried out using peripheral blood. These receptors came from a man aged 45 to 65 with COVID-19, enrolled during active disease.

The J gene is TRBJ2-1, the V gene TRBV7-3, with 8 bases lining up with TRBD2. Unmatched junction bases numbered 8, after V lost 2 bases and J lost 14 bases. Germline V gives CDR1 SGHTA, CDR2 FQGTGA. The CDR3 loop spans 13 amino acids. In nucleotides, the CDR3 is TGTGCCAGCAGCTTATTTGAAGGTAGCGGGAAGTTCTTC. Translating it yields CASSLFEGSGKFF.

The chain carries TRBV5-5 and TRBJ1-4; D not certain. Per germline, CDR1 SGHKS and CDR2 YYEKEE (reference sequence). The length of the CDR3 is 17 residues. V lost 4 bases and J lost 6, with 22 bases in between. Written as DNA, the CDR3 is TGTGCCAGCAGCAACCCGATAAGCGTCGACGGTCATGAAAAACTGTTTTTT. This translates into CASSNPISVDGHEKLFF.

The chain carries TRBV2 and TRBJ2-3, with TRBD2 identical over 14 bases. The CDR3 length is 17 residues. The J segment lost 1 base and the V segment lost 6 bases, leaving 6 bases of the junction unmatched. The germline V gene has CDR1 SNHLY and CDR2 FYNNEI. The CDR3 DNA is TGTGCCAGCAGCCGGACTAGCGGGGGGCTCGGCACAGATACGCAGTATTTT. This encodes CASSRTSGGLGTDTQYF.

To note about this clone: The same CDR3 can be traced to other DNA sequences in this sample. The gene calls are TRBV5-4 and TRBJ1-2; D is uncertain. The V gene's germline CDR1 is SGHNT and CDR2 YYREEE (reference sequence). This CDR3 is 15 amino acids long. V lost 0 bases and J lost 0, with 9 bases in between. The CDR3 DNA reads as TGTGCCAGCAGCTTGGCAGGCGTTCCTAACTATGGCTACACCTTC. This translates into CASSLAGVPNYGYTF.

V usage is TRBV11-3 and J usage is TRBJ2-3; no definite D call. Germline CDR1 is SGHNT and CDR2 is YENEEA. V was shortened by 0 bases and J by 5 bases, with 9 bases between the two germline ends. The CDR3 is made up of 14 amino acids. The CDR3 protein is CASSLESAGDTQYF. CDR3 DNA: TGTGCCAGCAGCTTAGAGTCCGCCGGAGATACGCAGTATTTT.

CDR3 bases: TGCGCCAGCAGTCAATCGGGCAGAACAAGCAATCAGCCCCAGCATTTT. Its translation is CASSQSGRTSNQPQHF. The rearrangement links TRBV23-1 to TRBJ1-5; D is ambiguous. TRBV23-1 carries the ORF label, with uncertain function. V lost 0 bases to trimming and J lost 1 base, with 10 bases between them. The CDR3 is 16 amino acids.

In this sample, this clone turned up once. The rearrangement links TRBV11-2 to TRBJ1-6, with D uncertain. CDR1 and CDR2 from the germline V gene are SGHAT and FQNNGV. This CDR3 comprises 19 residues. Trimming took 0 bases from V and 3 from J, leaving 18 bases between them. CDR3 nucleotides: TGTGCCAGCAGCTTAGACGTAGGAGGAAGGTTTTACTATAATTCACCCCTCCACTTT. Translating gives CASSLDVGGRFYYNSPLHF.

The chain combines TRBV10-2 with TRBJ1-2; D is ambiguous. The CDR3 is made up of 13 amino acids. Germline-derived CDR1 and CDR2 are WSHSY and SAAADI. V was pared by 7 bases and J by 0 bases, with 9 bases between. CDR3 sequence: CASTPAANYGYTF. DNA for the CDR3: TGCGCCAGCACGCCCGCGGCTAACTATGGCTACACCTTC.

This clone showed up just once. This chain links TRBV3-1 (or the pseudogene TRBV3-2) with TRBJ2-7; no clear D gene. The V and J ends lost 1 base and 7 bases respectively, with 5 bases between them. There are 11 residues in the CDR3. The V gene's germline CDR1 is LGHDT and CDR2 YNNKEL (reference sequence). CDR3 sequence: CASSQGQEQYF. The DNA of the CDR3 is TGTGCCAGCAGCCAAGGGCAGGAGCAGTACTTC.

This chain connects TRBV15 to TRBJ1-1, with a weak D call TRBD1 (5 bases). This CDR3 contains 13 residues. Germline-derived CDR1 and CDR2 are LNHNV and YYDKDF (reference sequence). V was trimmed by 6 bases and J by 1 base, leaving 9 bases between them. The CDR3 is CATRGQQNTEAFF. The CDR3 bases are TGTGCCACCAGGGGGCAGCAGAACACTGAAGCTTTCTTT.

Comment on this clone: The junction shows a germline mismatch at one end, possibly a read error. Here the CDR3 reads CASSESTYVQYF. CDR3 bases: TGTGCCAGCAGTGAGAGCACCTACGTGCAGTACTTC. The V gene is TRBV6-1, the J gene TRBJ2-7; D unclear. The germline CDR1 and CDR2 sequences are MNHNS and SASEGT. This CDR3 region has 12 residues.

This chain's CDR3 is CASSPSGQGVNYGYTF. CDR3 sequence (DNA): TGTGCCAGCTCACCCTCCGGGCAGGGGGTAAACTATGGCTACACCTTC. The J gene is TRBJ1-2, the V gene TRBV18; the match to TRBD1 covers 7 bases. Germline lookup yields CDR1 KGHSH and CDR2 LQKENI. CDR3 size: 16 residues. V lost 3 bases to trimming and J lost 2 bases; unmatched junction nucleotides: 9.

This chain joins TRBV6-5 and TRBJ1-2; 8 bases line up with TRBD1. The CDR3 consists of 15 residues. The junction had 6 bases not matched to a gene; V was cut back by 4 bases and J by 2 bases. Germline-derived CDR1 and CDR2 are MNHEY and SVGAGI. CDR3 sequence reads: CASSSGTGDNYGYTF. As DNA, the CDR3 is TGTGCCAGCAGTTCCGGGACAGGAGACAACTATGGCTACACCTTC.

The rearrangement links TRBV14 to TRBJ2-1; D remains unclear. V was clipped by 2 bases and J by 8 bases, with 13 bases between them. Germline CDR1 reads SGHDN; CDR2 reads FVKESK. The CDR3 consists of 14 residues. The CDR3 is CASSQFPFSDEQFF. CDR3 bases: TGTGCCAGCAGCCAATTCCCCTTTTCAGATGAGCAGTTCTTC.

The chain couples TRBV18 to TRBJ2-2; possibly TRBD2 for D (5 bases). Trimming pared 2 bases from V and 0 bases from J, leaving 10 bases between. Germline CDR1 is KGHSH and CDR2 is LQKENI. This CDR3 is 16 amino acids long. CDR3 amino acids: CASSPWETANTGELFF. In DNA form, the CDR3 reads TGTGCCAGCTCACCATGGGAGACGGCGAACACCGGGGAGCTGTTTTTT.

This clone was seen more than once but under ten times. The chain links TRBV6-1 to TRBJ1-5; TRBD1 matches at 9 bases. Per germline, CDR1 MNHNS and CDR2 SASEGT. This CDR3 region has 17 residues. After removal of 2 bases from V and 3 bases from J, the junction contained 8 bases not matched to a gene. CDR3 nucleotides: TGTGCCAGCAGTGAACCGGGGACAGGGTGGCACAATCAGCCCCAGCATTTT. Its protein product is CASSEPGTGWHNQPQHF.

This clone was counted only a few times. The J gene is TRBJ2-5, the V gene TRBV7-9, with 8 bases identical to TRBD1. The V segment lost 4 bases and the J segment 5 bases; nucleotides outside the gene matches: 15. CDR1 and CDR2 from the germline V gene are SEHNR and FQNEAQ (reference sequence). The CDR3 is made up of 17 amino acids. The chain's CDR3 is CASSSFPPTGVLETQYF. In DNA, the CDR3 is TGTGCCAGCAGCTCGTTCCCCCCGACAGGGGTCTTGGAGACCCAGTACTTC. Combining the CDR3 with reference TRBV7-9 and TRBJ2-5 gives the whole variable domain DTGVSQNPRHKITKRGQNVTFRCDPISEHNRLYWYRQTLGQGPEFLTYFQNEAQLEKSRLLSDRFSAERPKGSFSTLEIQRTEQGDSAMYLCASSSFPPTGVLETQYFGPGTRLLVL.

This rearrangement joins TRBV12-3 or TRBV12-4 to TRBJ2-1, with a possible D match to TRBD1 (5 bases). Trimming stripped 6 bases from V and 9 bases from J, with 15 bases between. The CDR3 length is 13 residues. Here the CDR3 DNA reads TGTGCCAGCAGGAGACAGACGGATAGTGAGCAGTTCTTC. Amino acids: CASRRQTDSEQFF.

This clone was counted a few times. The chain joins TRBV4-3 to TRBJ1-2, with unresolved D. Germline CDR1 reads LGHNA; CDR2 reads YSLEER. Trimming left V 4 bases short and J 4 bases short, with 16 bases between. The CDR3 totals 15 residues. CDR3 loop: CASSPWRAVLYGYTF. As DNA, the CDR3 is TGCGCCAGCAGCCCCTGGAGGGCAGTCCTCTATGGCTACACCTTC.

The chain carries TRBV7-6 and TRBJ2-1; TRBD1 matches at 7 bases. V was pared by 2 bases and J by 5 bases, with 12 bases of the junction left unmatched. Germline V CDR1 and CDR2: SGHVS, FNYEAQ. The CDR3 consists of 17 residues. CDR3 DNA: TGTGCCAGCAGCTTATCGCTGACAGGGCTGGGACACAATGAGCAGTTCTTC. Translated: CASSLSLTGLGHNEQFF.

V is TRBV5-6 and J is TRBJ2-7; TRBD1 aligns across 7 bases. The CDR3 extends over 16 amino acids. In germline, CDR1 is SGHDT, CDR2 YYEEEE. The V segment lost 4 bases and the J segment 6 bases; nucleotides outside the gene matches: 16. The DNA of the CDR3 is TGTGCCAGCAGCAAACACAGGGGAGCCCCGGTGGGCGAGCAGTACTTC. Residues: CASSKHRGAPVGEQYF.

The V call is TRBV28, the J call TRBJ1-4; TRBD1 matches 7 bases. Trimming removed 5 bases from V and 3 bases from J; junction bases left unmatched: 12. The CDR3 loop spans 17 amino acids. Germline lookup yields CDR1 MDHEN and CDR2 SYDVKM. CDR3 bases: TGTGCCAGCAGTGAACCGACAGGGCTTATGGCTAATGAAAAACTGTTTTTT. Protein: CASSEPTGLMANEKLFF.